Included here is one T cell receptor (beta chain) sequence, with context. The antigen it recognizes is unknown. The record has no base qualities; no much larger clone is one base away. PBMCs were isolated by density centrifugation and stained for CD3, CD4 and CD8, and CD4+ and CD8+ T cells were sorted on a FACSAria. Unaffected controls provided scalp biopsies and blood samples. The record originates from a study of CD8+ T cells in alopecia areata (dated by TCRdb to 2016 to 2018). Study-level background: The study used high-throughput TCRbeta sequencing to examine T cell clonal expansion in alopecia areata, in both the C3H/HeJ mouse model and human patients. In humans, TCRbeta sequencing was performed on scalp tissue and on sorted CD4+ and CD8+ peripheral blood T cells from healthy controls and from patients with patchy or totalis/universalis alopecia areata. The RNA source kit depended on sample type: the PAXgene miRNA kit for fixed scalp, the miRNeasy kit for PBMCs, and the RNeasy kit for mouse skin. Amplification of TCRbeta CDR3 regions was done by immunoSEQ multiplex PCR using 35 Vbeta forward primers and 13 Jbeta reverse primers. Scalp clonality was compared among normal scalp (n=4), patchy alopecia areata scalp (n=8), and alopecia totalis/universalis scalp (n=8).

V loses 4 bases at its end and J loses 2 bases; junction bases beyond the gene matches: 22. From its cysteine to its phenylalanine, the CDR3 spans 19 amino acids. Here the CDR3 DNA is all that survives: 57 bases in frame from base 1. CDR1 SQVTM and CDR2 ANQGSEA are derived from the germline V gene. The library was made by the immunoSEQ multiplex PCR assay. For TCR sequencing, RNA was extracted from every sample and reverse transcribed into cDNA to serve as template. First-strand cDNA was synthesized using SuperScript III with a 2:1 mix of oligo-dT and random hexamers. A synthetic immune receptor repertoire was used to assess amplification bias, and residual bias was removed computationally. The authors processed their data as follows. After raw reads were preprocessed to remove errors, the CDR3 was defined following IMGT conventions as running from the conserved cysteine to phenylalanine. Clonality was computed as 1 minus the Shannon entropy, with the entropy normalized by log2 of the number of productive unique TCRs. Scalp TCRbeta sequences were cross-referenced with sorted blood CD4 and CD8 repertoires so that the CD4 or CD8 identity of scalp clones could be inferred. TCRdb took over this immuneACCESS table, retaining in-frame rearrangements with V and J assigned. Such tables are incomplete; in checked studies, under half of the missing clones stem from an unresolved V gene, and the remainder is unexplained. V, J and clone size were drawn from that table, and D and trimming were deduced from the DNA. This sample has roughly 200,000 clones in its table, and around three fifths of those were observed once. The top ten constitute nearly 5% of the sample.

Results the study describes overall, beyond this receptor: Unlike mouse skin, where gammadelta T cells dominate, normal human skin contains resident alphabeta T cells that get sequenced too, which complicates analysis of the scalp TCR repertoire. Lesional scalp, especially in alopecia totalis/universalis, showed higher clonality and more expanded CD8+ clones than normal scalp, suggesting antigenic drive. TCR sequences shared between patients were less clear than in mice, possibly partly because of HLA diversity in the patient population.

The chain joins TRBV29-1 to TRBJ2-5; a stretch of 7 junction bases matches TRBD1. The sequence derives from a human donor in good health. The sequenced material came from CD8+ T cells sorted from blood. The CDR3 protein: CSVGRSPLHESGQQETQYF. The DNA sequence is given as TGCAGCGTTGGCAGATCCCCCCTGCACGAATCGGGACAGCAAGAGACCCAGTACTTC.